The next 12 T cell receptor beta chains were all read from a single sample in a study of blood T cell repertoires in COVID-19. The assay was immunoSEQ multiplex PCR, and TCRdb's table has in-frame clones only and misses some. The sample contains fewer than 350,000 clones, approximately 91% of which appear only once. The sequenced sample was PBMCs or T cells enriched from blood (not recorded which). These receptors all come from a woman aged 40 to 55 who had recovered from COVID-19.

The gene calls are TRBV7-2 and TRBJ2-2; 9 positions agree with TRBD1. V lost 7 bases and J lost 4; bases outside the gene matches: 10. Germline values: CDR1 SGHTA, CDR2 FQGNSA. CDR3 length: 16 amino acids. The CDR3 sequence is CASTLFRTGATGELFF. In DNA, the CDR3 is TGTGCCAGCACCCTATTTAGGACAGGGGCCACCGGGGAGCTGTTTTTT.

The chain links TRBV24-1 to TRBJ2-1, with a weak D call TRBD1 (6 bases). Germline CDR1 reads KGHDR; CDR2 reads SFDVKD. Deletions cut 3 bases from V and 14 bases from J, with 19 bases between. The CDR3 length is 14 residues. The CDR3 sequence is CATSDRVQGQWEFF. The CDR3 coding sequence is TGTGCCACCAGTGATCGGGTCCAGGGACAATGGGAGTTCTTC.

The chain couples TRBV19 to TRBJ1-1; 7 bases fit TRBD1. J gave up 5 bases and V 2 bases, and 8 bases lay outside the gene matches. Germline V lookup: CDR1 LNHDA, CDR2 SQIVND (reference sequence). CDR3 size: 15 residues. CDR3 amino acids: CASSISPTGKTEAFF. The DNA of the CDR3 is TGTGCCAGTAGTATATCCCCGACAGGGAAAACTGAAGCTTTCTTT.

The genes are TRBV7-2 and TRBJ2-7; D call uncertain. V was cut by 2 bases and J by 3 bases, with 8 bases left in between. The CDR3 length is 13 residues. Germline values: CDR1 SGHTA, CDR2 FQGNSA. CDR3 region: CASSLTDGYEQYF. The CDR3 DNA follows: TGTGCCAGCAGCTTAACAGACGGCTACGAGCAGTACTTC.

The J gene is TRBJ2-2, the V gene TRBV29-1; D possibly corresponds to TRBD1 (6 bases). The CDR3 loop spans 14 amino acids. The germline V gene encodes CDR1 SQVTM and CDR2 ANQGSEA. Trimming removed 5 bases at V and 3 bases at J, with 13 bases between. The CDR3: CSVSGAIDTGELFF. The CDR3 DNA sequence: TGCAGCGTTTCAGGGGCTATAGACACCGGGGAGCTGTTTTTT.

This clone was counted only a few times. This chain links TRBV2 with TRBJ1-2, with D perhaps TRBD1 (5 bases). The CDR3 has 15 amino acids. Germline V gene sequence: CDR1 SNHLY, CDR2 FYNNEI. The germline V and J ends were trimmed by 3 bases and 4 bases, with 15 bases remaining between them. This chain's CDR3 is CASSDKTGRGYGYTF. CDR3 sequence (DNA): TGTGCCAGCAGTGATAAGACCGGGAGGGGCTATGGCTACACCTTC.

The V gene is TRBV2, the J gene TRBJ1-2, with 7 nucleotides matching TRBD1. Trimming removed 6 bases from V and 8 bases from J; junction bases left unmatched: 15. The CDR3 runs 15 residues. The germline V gene has CDR1 SNHLY and CDR2 FYNNEI. In DNA, the CDR3 is TGTGCCAGCAGCGACCAAGGACAGGCGGGTCGGGGCTACACCTTC. This encodes CASSDQGQAGRGYTF. Full variable domain (remainder filled in from reference TRBV2 and TRBJ1-2): EPEVTQTPSHQVTQMGQEVILRCVPISNHLYFYWYRQILGQKVEFLVSFYNNEISEKSEIFDDQFSVERPDGSNFTLKIRSTKLEDSAMYFCASSDQGQAGRGYTFGSGTRLTVV.

The chain links TRBV29-1 to TRBJ2-5; D may be TRBD2 (6 bases). The germline V gene encodes CDR1 SQVTM and CDR2 ANQGSEA. The CDR3 sequence is 13 residues long. The V gene lost 4 bases and the J gene lost 5 bases, with 14 bases spanning the gap. The CDR3, as DNA: TGCAGCGTTGTATTCCCAGGAGGGGAGACCCAGTACTTC. This gives the protein CSVVFPGGETQYF.

The chain has TRBV11-2 and TRBJ2-7; perhaps TRBD2 as D (6 bases). V was shortened by 3 bases and J by 3 bases, with 12 bases between the two germline ends. This CDR3 comprises 14 residues. Germline CDR1 SGHAT, CDR2 FQNNGV. The CDR3 coding sequence is TGTGCCAGCAGCTTTATGGCGGGACTCTACGAGCAGTACTTC. Translated: CASSFMAGLYEQYF. The full variable domain, its missing parts supplied by reference TRBV11-2 and TRBJ2-7, is EAGVAQSPRYKIIEKRQSVAFWCNPISGHATLYWYQQILGQGPKLLIQFQNNGVVDDSQLPKDRFSAERLKGVDSTLKIQPAKLEDSAVYLCASSFMAGLYEQYFGPGTRLTVT.

This clone was seen just once. The rearrangement uses TRBV6-5 and TRBJ2-6; D is uncertain. The V gene lost 4 bases and the J gene lost 3 bases, with 10 bases spanning the gap. CDR1 and CDR2 from the germline V gene are MNHEY and SVGAGI. There are 15 residues in the CDR3. The CDR3 sequence is CASSSDSLGANVLTF. The CDR3 coding sequence is TGTGCCAGCAGTTCCGACTCCCTTGGGGCCAACGTCCTGACTTTC.

The CDR3 reads CASSPLGLADTQYF. CDR3 DNA sequence: TGTGCCAGCTCACCGCTGGGACTAGCAGATACGCAGTATTTT. J is TRBJ2-3 and V is TRBV18; 8 positions match TRBD2. The junction had 3 bases not matched to a gene; V was cut back by 3 bases and J by 4 bases. Germline V gene lookup returns CDR1 KGHSH and CDR2 LQKENI. The CDR3 runs to 14 residues.

The rearrangement links TRBV20-1 to TRBJ1-4; 7 bases align to TRBD1. Germline V gene lookup returns CDR1 DFQATT and CDR2 SNEGSKA (reference sequence). CDR3 length: 15 amino acids. Unmatched junction bases numbered 10, after V lost 3 bases and J lost 6 bases. The CDR3 region is CSASPSSGTDEKLFF. CDR3 nucleotides: TGCAGTGCTAGTCCGTCATCCGGGACAGATGAAAAACTGTTTTTT.